Following are 2 T cell receptor beta chains from one sample sequenced in a study of T cells in Graves' hyperthyroidism and ophthalmopathy (dated by TCRdb to 2018 to 2020). Libraries were prepared through multiplex PCR. Sequenced on an Illumina HiSeq 2000. TCR beta CDR3 regions were amplified from RNA transcripts. For the first round of RT-PCR on the TCR CDR3, the HTBI primer set was used together with the Qiagen OneStep RT-PCR kit. The raw public data were reprocessed by TCRdb itself: fastp quality trimming at Q25, MiXCR clonotype calling, in-frame beta chains only. Rows are combined by CDR3 protein, so each entry shows the most common genes and DNA. For this sample there are about 380,000 distinct CDR3 sequences; approximately 13% appear just once. The top ten clones comprise around 21% of the sample. What was sequenced was blood. The receptor set was obtained from a man in his thirties or forties with Graves' hyperthyroidism that later progressed to Graves' ophthalmopathy.

Only a few counts were recorded for this clonotype. The chain uses TRBV20-1 and TRBJ2-3; 8 nucleotides agree with TRBD2. Unmatched junction bases numbered 6, after V lost 7 bases and J lost 0 bases. Germline loops: CDR1 DFQATT, CDR2 SNEGSKA (reference sequence). The length of the CDR3 is 14 residues. The CDR3 here is CSVPPGGSTDTQYF. Written as DNA, the CDR3 is TGCAGTGTTCCTCCGGGGGGGAGCACAGATACGCAGTATTTT.

The gene calls are TRBV4-1 and TRBJ1-5; 7 bases agree with TRBD1. V was pared by 1 base and J by 6 bases, with 6 bases of the junction left unmatched. The CDR3 totals 15 residues. Germline V gives CDR1 MGHRA, CDR2 YSYEKL. CDR3: CASSQVEGASQPQHF. The DNA for the CDR3 is TGCGCCAGCAGCCAAGTCGAGGGGGCTAGTCAGCCCCAGCATTTT.